A selection of T cell receptor beta chains follows, all from one sample in a study of shared clonotypes between healthy human individuals. Method: immunoSEQ multiplex PCR; TCRdb's copy keeps in-frame clones and lacks some. Of 2 million to 3 million clones listed, 90% to 95% are singletons. Sequences were obtained from naive CD4+ T cells from PBMCs. All receptors derive from a man aged 18 to 29 in good health. Some clones in this sample may be carry-over from other donors' samples. Each CDR3 is given without its conserved first and last residue.

TRBV19	TRBJ2-3	ASSIRDRGTDTQY
TRBV7-3	TRBJ1-1	ASSSQPGGNTEAF
TRBV6-6	TRBJ2-3	ASSLPQRDTQY
TRBV7-9	TRBJ2-3	ASSPTLYSGSMADTQY
TRBV6-1	TRBJ1-2	ASSELYLAGDGYT
TRBV5-4	TRBJ2-2	ASSLTGLNTGELF
TRBV19	TRBJ1-2	ASSFNPGQGKGYGYT
TRBV10-3	TRBJ2-3	ATRGDTQY
TRBV28	TRBJ2-7	ASSPRTGVDEQY
TRBV18	TRBJ2-7	ASSPGYEQY
TRBV30	TRBJ2-3	AWGRAGRTSTDTQY